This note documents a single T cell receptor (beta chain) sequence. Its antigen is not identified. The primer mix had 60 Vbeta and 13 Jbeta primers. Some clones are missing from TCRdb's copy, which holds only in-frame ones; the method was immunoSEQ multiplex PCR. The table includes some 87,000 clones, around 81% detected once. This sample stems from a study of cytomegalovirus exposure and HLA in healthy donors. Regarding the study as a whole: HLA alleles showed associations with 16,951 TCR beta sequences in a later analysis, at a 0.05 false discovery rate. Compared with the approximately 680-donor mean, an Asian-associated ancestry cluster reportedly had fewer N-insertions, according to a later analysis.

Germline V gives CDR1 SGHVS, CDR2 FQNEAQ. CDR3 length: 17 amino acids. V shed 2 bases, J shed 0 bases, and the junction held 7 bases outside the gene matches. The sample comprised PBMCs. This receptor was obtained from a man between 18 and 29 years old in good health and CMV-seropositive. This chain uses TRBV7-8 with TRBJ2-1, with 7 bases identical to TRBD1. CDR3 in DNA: TGTGCCAGCAGCTTACCGCGAGGGGACAGCTCCTACAATGAGCAGTTCTTC. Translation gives CASSLPRGDSSYNEQFF.